The 8 T cell receptor beta chains presented below share a single source sample, sequenced in a study of blood T cell repertoires in COVID-19 (TCRdb year 2020). Libraries were prepared through the immunoSEQ multiplex PCR assay. TCRdb obtained this table from immuneACCESS and retained in-frame rearrangements with V and J assigned. These tables miss some clones; where compared with another copy, unresolved V genes account for less than half of the shortfall, and the remainder is unexplained. The sample table records about 82,000 clones; around 80% of these occur just once. The ten largest clones capture roughly a third of the sample. Sequenced sample: peripheral blood. These receptors originate from a man aged 55 to 70 with COVID-19, enrolled during active disease.

The rearrangement links TRBV2 to TRBJ2-1; D ambiguous. This CDR3 region has 14 residues. Germline CDR1 reads SNHLY; CDR2 reads FYNNEI. Trimming removed 6 bases from V and 0 bases from J, with 9 bases in between. CDR3 region: CASRADTSYNEQFF. The CDR3 DNA reads as TGTGCCAGCAGGGCGGATACCTCCTACAATGAGCAGTTCTTC.

The gene calls are TRBV6-5 and TRBJ2-7; possible D gene TRBD2, 6 bases. This CDR3 region has 14 residues. Deletions cut 6 bases from V and 5 bases from J, with 17 bases between. Germline V gene data show CDR1 as MNHEY and CDR2 as SVGAGI. The CDR3 sequence: CASRGFIRRDEQYF. The CDR3 coding sequence is TGTGCCAGCAGGGGGTTCATTCGGAGGGACGAGCAGTACTTC.

The rearrangement links TRBV13 to TRBJ2-4, with D perhaps matching TRBD1 (6 bases). Trimming stripped 5 bases from V and 0 bases from J, with 14 bases between. CDR1 and CDR2 (germline): PRHDT, FYEKMQ (reference sequence). CDR3 length equals 16 residues. CDR3 coding DNA: TGTGCCAGCAGCCCACAGGGTAGATTAGCCAAAAACATTCAGTACTTC. It is translated as CASSPQGRLAKNIQYF.

The chain has TRBV3-1 (or the pseudogene TRBV3-2) and TRBJ1-1; D unclear. Trimming left V 2 bases short and J 3 bases short, with 7 bases between. The CDR3 sequence is 13 residues long. Germline V lookup: CDR1 LGHDT, CDR2 YNNKEL (reference sequence). CDR3 bases: TGTGCCAGCAGCCAATTTGGAGACACTGAAGCTTTCTTT. Residues: CASSQFGDTEAFF.

V is TRBV18 and J is TRBJ1-6; D unresolved. This CDR3 has 13 amino acids. V lost 6 bases to trimming and J lost 8 bases, with 11 bases between them. The V gene's germline CDR1 is KGHSH and CDR2 LQKENI. CDR3 amino acids: CASSPMSDSPLHF. CDR3 in DNA: TGTGCCAGCTCCCCAATGTCGGATTCACCCCTCCACTTT.

This chain links TRBV5-6 with TRBJ1-3; D remains unclear. Germline CDR1 and CDR2: SGHDT and YYEEEE. V lost 2 bases and J lost 2, with 5 bases in between. The CDR3 sequence is 13 residues long. CDR3 sequence reads: CASSFTAGNTIYF. The DNA for the CDR3 is TGTGCCAGCAGCTTTACAGCTGGAAACACCATATATTTT. Variable domain in full (rest from reference TRBV5-6 and TRBJ1-3): DAGVTQSPTHLIKTRGQQVTLRCSPKSGHDTVSWYQQALGQGPQFIFQYYEEEERQRGNFPDRFSGHQFPNYSSELNVNALLLGDSALYLCASSFTAGNTIYFGEGSWLTVV.

The count of this clone is one. V and J are TRBV7-9 and TRBJ1-2, with D unresolved. The CDR3 has 15 amino acids. Trimming left V 4 bases short and J 3 bases short, with 15 bases between. Germline assignment: CDR1 SEHNR and CDR2 FQNEAQ (reference sequence). The CDR3 spells CASSSGRETHYGYTF. The CDR3 region has the DNA TGTGCCAGCAGCTCCGGACGGGAAACCCACTATGGCTACACCTTC.

This clone occurred a few times. This chain links TRBV14 with TRBJ1-1; 11 nucleotides line up with TRBD1. This CDR3 is 16 amino acids long. From germline, CDR1 is SGHDN and CDR2 FVKESK. V was pared by 1 base and J by 6 bases, with 7 bases of the junction left unmatched. DNA of the CDR3: TGTGCCAGCAGCCAAGGGACAGGGGGCTCCCAGGCTGAAGCTTTCTTT. Encoded protein: CASSQGTGGSQAEAFF.